A selection of T cell receptor beta chains follows, all from one sample in a study of cytomegalovirus exposure and HLA in healthy donors. TCRdb's copy holds only in-frame clones and misses some; the assay was immunoSEQ multiplex PCR. Here the sample table reports about 140,000 clones. Input material: PBMCs. These receptors all come from a woman under 30 in good health and CMV-seronegative. CDR3s include the opening cysteine and the closing phenylalanine or tryptophan. The D gene is left open where the match is weak.

j_gene | v_gene | d_gene | CDR3aa | CDR3nt
TRBJ1-6 | TRBV28 | TRBD1 | CASRYGQGTSPLHF | TGTGCCAGCAGATATGGACAGGGAACTTCACCCCTCCACTTT
TRBJ2-3 | TRBV5-1 | . | CASSLDGGTGTDTQYF | TGCGCCAGCAGCTTGGATGGCGGGACGGGCACAGATACGCAGTATTTT
TRBJ2-2 | TRBV7-3 | . | CASRALTGEAGELFF | TGTGCCAGCAGGGCCCTTACAGGGGAGGCCGGGGAGCTGTTTTTT
TRBJ1-1 | TRBV4-1 | . | CASSHPHGVATEAFF | TGCGCCAGCAGCCATCCCCACGGGGTCGCCACTGAAGCTTTCTTT
TRBJ1-5 | TRBV19 | . | CASSPGLGNQPQHF | TGTGCCAGTAGTCCGGGACTTGGCAATCAGCCCCAGCATTTT
TRBJ2-3 | TRBV10-2 | . | CASSAPSSDTQYF | TGCGCCAGCAGTGCCCCTTCCTCAGATACGCAGTATTTT
TRBJ1-3 | TRBV10-3 | . | CAISDGAAGNTIYF | TGTGCCATCAGTGATGGGGCTGCCGGAAACACCATATATTTT
TRBJ1-2 | TRBV6-4 | . | CASLSIHTF | TGTGCCAGTTTATCTATCCACACCTTC
TRBJ2-1 | TRBV5-4 | TRBD2 | CASSSGWREASYNEQFF | TGTGCCAGCAGCTCCGGATGGCGGGAGGCCTCCTACAATGAGCAGTTCTTC
TRBJ2-6 | TRBV10-3 | TRBD1 | CAIGTEVMSGANVLTF | TGTGCCATCGGGACAGAAGTAATGTCTGGGGCCAACGTCCTGACTTTC
TRBJ1-2 | TRBV19 | TRBD1 | CASRTWTGTTGYGYTF | TGTGCCAGTAGAACCTGGACAGGAACAACGGGCTATGGCTACACCTTC
TRBJ2-4 | TRBV11-2 | TRBD1 | CASSNRDRDVIQYF | TGTGCCAGCAGCAACCGGGACAGGGACGTCATTCAGTACTTC
TRBJ2-2 | TRBV5-1 | . | CASSRVVKAGELFF | TGCGCCAGCTCACGGGTTGTAAAGGCCGGGGAGCTGTTTTTT
TRBJ2-1 | TRBV27 | TRBD2 | CASSRQRLAGAGEQFF | TGTGCCAGCAGTCGTCAAAGACTAGCGGGAGCGGGGGAGCAGTTCTTC
TRBJ1-1 | TRBV7-3 | . | CASSVGGKGTEAFF | TGTGCCAGCAGCGTAGGAGGGAAGGGCACTGAAGCTTTCTTT
TRBJ2-1 | TRBV6-5 | . | CASSYSMGGMVQFF | TGTGCCAGCAGTTACTCGATGGGCGGGATGGTGCAGTTCTTC
TRBJ2-3 | TRBV6-5 | TRBD2 | CASSYSFVAGGDTQYF | TGTGCCAGCAGTTACTCGTTCGTAGCGGGAGGGGATACGCAGTATTTT
TRBJ1-4 | TRBV29-1 | TRBD1 | CSVVVGTGPHEKLFF | TGCAGCGTTGTGGTTGGGACAGGGCCCCATGAAAAACTGTTTTTT
TRBJ1-4 | TRBV2 | . | CASRGQNLPTNEKLFF | TGTGCCAGCAGAGGACAGAACTTACCAACGAATGAAAAACTGTTTTTT
TRBJ1-1 | TRBV11-3 | TRBD1 | CASSSDRENAFF | TGTGCCAGCAGTTCGGACAGGGAGAACGCTTTCTTT
TRBJ2-7 | TRBV12-5 | . | CASGSSPGRGIFYEQYF | TGTGCTAGTGGTTCCTCCCCCGGCAGGGGAATTTTCTACGAGCAGTACTTC
TRBJ2-1 | TRBV7-2 | . | CASSYSSNSRNWEQFF | TGTGCCAGCAGCTACTCTAGTAATTCGCGCAATTGGGAGCAGTTCTTC
TRBJ1-5 | TRBV18 | TRBD1 | CASSPQGDQPQHF | TGTGCCAGCTCACCGCAGGGGGATCAGCCCCAGCATTTT
TRBJ1-1 | TRBV7-6 | TRBD1 | CASSLRTGEAFF | TGTGCCAGCAGCTTACGGACAGGTGAAGCTTTCTTT
TRBJ2-3 | TRBV5-1 | . | CASSLAGPGDTDTQYF | TGCGCCAGCAGCTTGGCGGGACCGGGAGACACAGATACGCAGTATTTT
TRBJ1-2 | TRBV18 | TRBD1 | CASSPRDRGNYGYTF | TGTGCCAGCTCACCACGGGACAGGGGAAACTATGGCTACACCTTC
TRBJ2-4 | TRBV29-1 | TRBD2 | CSVEEVRASGVAKNIQYF | TGCAGCGTTGAAGAAGTTCGGGCTAGCGGAGTAGCCAAAAACATTCAGTACTTC
TRBJ1-1 | TRBV6-5 | . | CASSYGGGRTEAFF | TGTGCCAGCAGTTATGGGGGGGGAAGGACTGAAGCTTTCTTT
TRBJ2-7 | TRBV11-2 | . | CASSLAYGYYEQYF | TGTGCCAGCAGCTTAGCCTACGGGTACTACGAGCAGTACTTC